Listed below are T cell receptor beta chains from one sample, sequenced in a study of graft-versus-host responses after intestinal transplantation. The data were produced by immunoSEQ multiplex PCR, yet TCRdb's version contains in-frame clones alone and is incomplete. The sample records 95,000 to 110,000 clones, more than 85% being singletons. Their specific antigens are unknown. The specimen was unstimulated CD8+ T cells sorted from spleen or lymph node cells, collected before intestinal transplant. These TCRs come from a human donor who received an intestinal transplant. Both conserved end residues are part of each CDR3. D genes are given only for firm matches. The size entry is marked missing in some rows and otherwise reads once, few, many or a size class.

V gene	J gene	clone size	D gene	CDR3 length	CDR3 protein	CDR3 DNA
TRBV11-2	TRBJ2-7	.	.	15	CASSLPLSGIHEQYF	TGTGCCAGCAGCTTGCCCCTATCGGGGATCCACGAGCAGTACTTC
TRBV13	TRBJ2-5	.	TRBD2	15	CASSQKGLAVETQYF	TGTGCCAGCAGTCAAAAGGGACTAGCGGTAGAGACCCAGTACTTC
TRBV7-9	TRBJ2-7	.	TRBD1	15	CASSWTGGIGYEQYF	TGTGCCAGCAGCTGGACAGGGGGTATCGGCTACGAGCAGTACTTC
TRBV19	TRBJ2-5	.	.	16	CASSIFWTDSRETQYF	TGTGCCAGTAGTATATTTTGGACGGATTCCAGGGAGACCCAGTACTTC
TRBV5-6	TRBJ2-5	once	.	14	CASSLAQVQETQYF	TGTGCCAGCAGCTTGGCGCAGGTCCAAGAGACCCAGTACTTC
TRBV4-1	TRBJ2-2	.	.	12	CASSSYTGELFF	TGCGCCAGCAGCTCTTACACCGGGGAGCTGTTTTTT
TRBV5-4	TRBJ1-3	.	.	14	CASSGDSGGNTIYF	TGTGCCAGCAGCGGCGACAGTGGGGGAAACACCATATATTTT
TRBV19	TRBJ1-5	.	.	14	CASSTRQSNQPQHF	TGTGCCAGTAGTACACGACAGTCGAATCAGCCCCAGCATTTT
TRBV29-1	TRBJ2-7	.	.	10	CSVYVGEQYF	TGCAGCGTTTATGTGGGTGAGCAGTACTTC
TRBV5-4	TRBJ2-7	.	.	16	CASSFGPPGTTYEQYF	TGTGCCAGCAGCTTTGGTCCACCCGGGACCACCTACGAGCAGTACTTC